This T cell receptor (beta chain) was obtained from a study of beta chain features in type 1 diabetes. Looking at the study overall: Sorted cells numbering 107,917,701 were examined across all samples.

Study-wide findings and caveats: Moderate yet significant TCRB CDR3 shortening was seen in Type 1 diabetes patients in all four CD4+ subsets.

The CDR3 has 13 residues. Germline V gene lookup returns CDR1 GTSNPN and CDR2 SVGIG (reference sequence). The junction had 7 bases not matched to a gene; V was cut back by 0 bases and J by 11 bases. Of note for this clone: Its antigen is not identified.

Isolated RNA was reverse transcribed in full, so expressed TCRB transcripts were sequenced. About 3.6 million reads were obtained on average from naive, central memory and regulatory T cell samples. Repertoires were generated with immunoSEQ multiplex PCR, while TCRdb's copy carries only in-frame clones and drops some. The table shows roughly 150,000 clones, with 7% to 9% occurring only once. The chain joins TRBV30 to TRBJ1-1, with TRBD1 matching over 9 bases. This receptor was taken from a man between 18 and 29 years old with type 1 diabetes. Material for sequencing was central memory CD4+ T cells from blood. CDR3: CAWSVEQGAGAFF. DNA of the CDR3: TGTGCCTGGAGTGTTGAACAGGGGGCTGGGGCTTTCTTT.